This TCR beta chain is from a study of T cell responses to AZD1222 COVID-19 vaccine. The study, taken as a whole, reports: With two AZD1222 doses given, Spike-specific TCR breadth and depth both rose.

The sample holds a few counts of this clone. Its antigen is unidentified. V shed 4 bases and J shed 4 bases, with 13 bases lying between them. The CDR3 covers 14 residues. The germline V gene has CDR1 MRHNA and CDR2 SNTAGT. Data came from immunoSEQ multiplex PCR; TCRdb stores just in-frame clones and leaves some out. The table lists about 140,000 clones, almost 95% of them singletons, with roughly 2.3% in the top ten. This rearrangement joins TRBV6-4 to TRBJ1-1, with a possible D match to TRBD1 (6 bases). The clonotype originates from an adult in good health. The material was peripheral blood, obtained on day 0 of AZD1222 vaccination. The chain's CDR3 is CASSAGGAPTEAFF. DNA for the CDR3: TGTGCCAGCAGTGCTGGGGGGGCGCCCACTGAAGCTTTCTTT.